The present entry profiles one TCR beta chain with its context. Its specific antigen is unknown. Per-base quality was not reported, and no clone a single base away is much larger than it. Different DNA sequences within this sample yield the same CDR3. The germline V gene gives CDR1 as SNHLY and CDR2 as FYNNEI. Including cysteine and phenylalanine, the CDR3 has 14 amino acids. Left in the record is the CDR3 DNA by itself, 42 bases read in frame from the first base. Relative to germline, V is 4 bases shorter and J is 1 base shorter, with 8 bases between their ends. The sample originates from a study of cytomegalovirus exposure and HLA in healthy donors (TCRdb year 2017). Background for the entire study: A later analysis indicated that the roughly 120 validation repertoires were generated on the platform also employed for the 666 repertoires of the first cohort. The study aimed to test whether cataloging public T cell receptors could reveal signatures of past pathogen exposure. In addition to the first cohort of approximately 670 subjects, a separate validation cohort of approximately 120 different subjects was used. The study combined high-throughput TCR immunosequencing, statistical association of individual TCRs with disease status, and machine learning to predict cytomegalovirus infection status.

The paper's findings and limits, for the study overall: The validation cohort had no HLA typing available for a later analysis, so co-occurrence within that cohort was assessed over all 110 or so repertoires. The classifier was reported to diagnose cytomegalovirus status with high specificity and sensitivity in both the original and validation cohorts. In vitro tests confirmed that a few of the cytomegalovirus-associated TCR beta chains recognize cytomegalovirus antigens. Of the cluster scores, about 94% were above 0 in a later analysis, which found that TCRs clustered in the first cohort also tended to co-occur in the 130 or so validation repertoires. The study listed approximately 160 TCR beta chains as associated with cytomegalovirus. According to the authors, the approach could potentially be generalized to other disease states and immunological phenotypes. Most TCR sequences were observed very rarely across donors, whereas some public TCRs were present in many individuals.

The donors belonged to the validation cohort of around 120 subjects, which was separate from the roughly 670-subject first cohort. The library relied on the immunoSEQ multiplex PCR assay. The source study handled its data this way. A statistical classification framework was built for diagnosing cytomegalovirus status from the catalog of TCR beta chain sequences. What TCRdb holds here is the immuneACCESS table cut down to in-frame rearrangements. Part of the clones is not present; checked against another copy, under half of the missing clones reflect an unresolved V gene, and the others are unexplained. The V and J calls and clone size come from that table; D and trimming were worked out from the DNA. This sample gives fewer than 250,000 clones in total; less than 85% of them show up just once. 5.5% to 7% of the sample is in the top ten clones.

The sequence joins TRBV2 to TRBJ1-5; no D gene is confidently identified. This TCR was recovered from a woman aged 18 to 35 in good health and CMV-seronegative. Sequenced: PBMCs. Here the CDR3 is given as CASSGGSSNQPQHF. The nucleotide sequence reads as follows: TGTGCCAGCAGTGGGGGAAGCAGCAATCAGCCCCAGCATTTT.